This T cell receptor beta chain was sequenced during a study of T cells expressing NK-cell markers. Findings and limits, study-wide: HCMV specificity of the expanded NKG2C+ T cell clones was not established.

UMIs accompanied the 5'RACE template switching by which TCR beta cDNA was made. TCRdb reanalyzed the 5' RACE reads and collapses them to one entry per CDR3 protein, without DNA. The listing contains about 390,000 distinct CDR3 sequences. Germline V gene sequence: CDR1 SGHVS, CDR2 FQNEAQ. This CDR3 region has 15 residues. Worth noting for this clonotype: Its antigen remains unknown.

The specimen sequenced was blood T cells: a sorted CD56 or NKG2C T cell subset, CD4+ or CD8+ T cells, or bulk PBMC T cells (not recorded which). This chain joins TRBV7-8 and TRBJ2-1. The sequence was obtained from a woman aged 45-65 years in good health. The CDR3 sequence is CASSLGLVSYNEQFF. Complete variable domain (other parts from reference TRBV7-8 and TRBJ2-1): GAGVSQSPRYKVAKRGQDVALRCDPISGHVSLFWYQQALGQGPEFLTYFQNEAQLDKSGLPSDRFFAERPEGSVSTLKIQRTQQEDSAVYLCASSLGLVSYNEQFFGPGTRLTVL.